The sequence of this T cell receptor (beta chain) was determined in a study of blood T cell repertoires in COVID-19. Study overall: Specimens from acute and convalescent COVID-19 originated in the United States, Italy and Spain. The cDNA or gDNA used as material had been derived from T cells, B-cell-depleted T cells, or PBMCs.

Germline CDR1 is LNHDA and CDR2 is SQIVND (reference sequence). The CDR3 is 15 residues long. Trimming cost V 7 bases and J 11 bases; bases outside gene matches: 15. Authors' methods: Cell counts per sample came from amplifying reference gene primers. Assay: immunoSEQ multiplex PCR; the TCRdb copy retains only in-frame clones and omits some. The V and J calls and clone size come from that table; D and trimming were worked out from the DNA. The sample lists about 150,000 clones, 65% to 90% occurring once. The TCR sequence derives from a woman between 45 and 65 years old in a cohort sampled during active or convalescent COVID-19. The rearrangement joins TRBV19 to TRBJ1-4, with TRBD1 identical over 8 bases. Sequenced material: peripheral blood. The CDR3: CASNDGQGLVSKLFF. In DNA form, the CDR3 reads TGTGCCAGTAATGACGGACAGGGATTGGTAAGCAAACTGTTTTTT.